This TCR beta chain appears in the sequencing data of a study of cytomegalovirus exposure and HLA in healthy donors. The ends were cut back, 6 bases at V and 13 bases at J, with 12 bases in the middle. CDR3 length equals 11 residues. Germline V gene lookup returns CDR1 SNHLY and CDR2 FYNNEI. The table came from immunoSEQ multiplex PCR; TCRdb's copy has only in-frame clones and leaves some out. Here the sample spans 150,000 or so clones, about 86% being singletons. Sequenced: PBMCs. This clonotype was sampled from a human donor in good health. This sequence joins TRBV2 and TRBJ1-4, with D perhaps matching TRBD1 (5 bases). CDR3 nucleotide sequence: TGTGCCAGCAGGGGGGAGGGTCTACTGTTTTTT. Translated, it gives CASRGEGLLFF.